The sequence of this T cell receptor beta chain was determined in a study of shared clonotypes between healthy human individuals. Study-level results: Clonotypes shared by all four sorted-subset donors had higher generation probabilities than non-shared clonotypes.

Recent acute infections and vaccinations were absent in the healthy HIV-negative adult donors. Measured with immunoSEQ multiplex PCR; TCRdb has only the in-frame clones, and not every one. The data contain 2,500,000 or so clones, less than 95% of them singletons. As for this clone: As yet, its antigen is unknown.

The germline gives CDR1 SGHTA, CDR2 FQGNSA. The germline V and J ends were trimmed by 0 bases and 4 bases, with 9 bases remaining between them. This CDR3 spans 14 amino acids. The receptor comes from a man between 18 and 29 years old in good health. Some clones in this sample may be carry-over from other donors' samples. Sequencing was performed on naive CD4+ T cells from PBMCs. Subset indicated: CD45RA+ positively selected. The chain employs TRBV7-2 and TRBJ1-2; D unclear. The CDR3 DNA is TGTGCCAGCAGCTTAGCGGCGGTTTTCTATGGCTACACCTTC. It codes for CASSLAAVFYGYTF.